This entry lists 14 T cell receptor beta chains sequenced from one sample in a study of T-cell reconstitution after alpha-beta-depleted transplantation in children. During its preparation, the TCRbeta library received unique molecular identifiers. TCRdb recomputed calls from the PCR reads with MiXCR, one row per CDR3 protein. Of 200,000 to 250,000 distinct CDR3 sequences in the sample, 7.5% to 10% are singletons; the top ten hold around 5.1%. This specimen was PBMCs from the stem cell graft donor, taken from the stem cell graft. The receptors were sampled from a human donor who donated a stem cell graft to a child with SCID.

This clonotype has ten or more counts. CDR3 protein: CASSRGDSGAKNIQYF. CDR3 coding DNA: TGCGCCAGCAGCCGCGGAGACTCCGGGGCCAAAAACATTCAGTACTTC. The rearrangement links TRBV5-1 to TRBJ2-4; D ambiguous. This CDR3 is 16 amino acids long. The germline V gene has CDR1 SGHRS and CDR2 YFSETQ. V was clipped by 4 bases and J by 1 base, with 15 bases between them. The complete variable domain, with remaining parts taken from reference TRBV5-1 and TRBJ2-4, reads KAGVTQTPRYLIKTRGQQVTLSCSPISGHRSVSWYQQTPGQGLQFLFEYFSETQRNKGNFPGRFSGRQFSNSRSEMNVSTLELGDSALYLCASSRGDSGAKNIQYFGAGTRLSVL.

This clonotype was seen many times. The rearrangement links TRBV10-3 to TRBJ1-6, with a tentative D call TRBD1 (5 bases). Germline V gives CDR1 ENHRY, CDR2 SYGVKD. V was cut by 7 bases and J by 9 bases, with 13 bases left in between. The CDR3 has 13 residues. CDR3 sequence (DNA): TGTGCCATCACCGGCAGGGACTCTTCACCCCTCCACTTT. As protein: CAITGRDSSPLHF.

The CDR3 bases are TGTGCCAGCAGTTTAGCCGTCGGGAAGCAGTTCTTC. As protein: CASSLAVGKQFF. The chain couples TRBV12-3 or TRBV12-4 to TRBJ2-1, with D possibly being TRBD2 (5 bases). V was clipped by 0 bases and J by 11 bases, with 8 bases between them. The CDR3 runs to 12 residues.

The sample holds many counts of this clonotype. The chain couples TRBV20-1 to TRBJ2-5, with D perhaps assigned TRBD1 or TRBD2 (5 bases each). Germline CDR1 reads DFQATT; CDR2 reads SNEGSKA (reference sequence). With 3 bases removed from V and 5 bases from J, the gap between germline ends came to 16 bases. The CDR3 runs to 14 residues. The CDR3 DNA sequence: TGCAGTGCTAGGGTTCCGGGACGGTGGGAGACCCAGTACTTC. Translation: CSARVPGRWETQYF.

This clonotype was seen more than once but under ten times. The V gene is TRBV5-1, the J gene TRBJ2-7, with 8 bases identical to TRBD1. The CDR3 contains 13 residues. The V gene end was trimmed by 2 bases and the J gene end by 6 bases; junction bases not matched to a gene: 4. In germline, CDR1 is SGHRS, CDR2 YFSETQ. CDR3: CASSLTTGGEQYF. The CDR3 DNA sequence: TGCGCCAGCAGCTTAACCACAGGGGGCGAGCAGTACTTC. The whole variable domain, remainder taken from reference TRBV5-1 and TRBJ2-7, is KAGVTQTPRYLIKTRGQQVTLSCSPISGHRSVSWYQQTPGQGLQFLFEYFSETQRNKGNFPGRFSGRQFSNSRSEMNVSTLELGDSALYLCASSLTTGGEQYFGPGTRLTVT.

This clonotype occurred many times. The rearrangement joins TRBV7-2 to TRBJ2-7, with 7 bases fitting TRBD1. Germline loops: CDR1 SGHTA, CDR2 FQGNSA. After removal of 5 bases from V and 3 bases from J, the junction contained 7 bases not matched to a gene. CDR3 length equals 14 residues. CDR3 in amino acids: CASSRTHRGYEQYF. In nucleotides, the CDR3 is TGTGCCAGCAGCCGAACCCACAGGGGCTACGAGCAGTACTTC. The full variable domain, its missing parts supplied by reference TRBV7-2 and TRBJ2-7, is GAGVSQSPSNKVTEKGKDVELRCDPISGHTALYWYRQSLGQGLEFLIYFQGNSAPDKSGLPSDRFSAERTGGSVSTLTIQRTQQEDSAVYLCASSRTHRGYEQYFGPGTRLTVT.

Comments on this clonotype: This sequence may be a read error, since a much larger clone differs from it by one base. The J gene is TRBJ1-2, the V gene TRBV5-1; 7 bases are shared with TRBD1. There are 14 residues in the CDR3. Germline V lookup: CDR1 SGHRS, CDR2 YFSETQ. CDR3 nucleotides: TGCGCCAGCAGCTTGTCCCGACAGGGTGAAGGCTACCCCTTC. Translation: CASSLSRQGEGYPF.

This clonotype occurred many times. The chain combines TRBV7-2 with TRBJ2-1, with D perhaps matching TRBD2 (7 bases). CDR1 is SGHTA and CDR2 is FQGNSA in the germline V gene. The CDR3 is 15 residues long. V was trimmed by 2 bases and J by 7 bases, leaving 15 bases between them. CDR3 nucleotide sequence: TGTGCCAGCAGCTTATTAGGCCGGGGGGCTAATGAGCAGTTCTTC. It encodes CASSLLGRGANEQFF.

This clonotype was counted at least ten times. The V gene is TRBV6-1, the J gene TRBJ2-1; D might be TRBD1 or TRBD2, each matching 6 bases. Germline V lookup: CDR1 MNHNS, CDR2 SASEGT. The CDR3 totals 16 residues. Between the trimmed V and J ends, which lost 6 bases and 7 bases, there was a span of 22 bases. The CDR3 spells CASRDLAGHRGNEQFF. For the CDR3, the DNA is TGTGCCAGCAGAGACCTCGCGGGACACCGTGGGAATGAGCAGTTCTTC.

The sample holds a few counts of this clonotype. The CDR3 loop is CSARGTGRNQPQHF. CDR3 bases: TGCAGTGCTAGAGGGACAGGGCGCAATCAGCCCCAGCATTTT. This chain links TRBV20-1 with TRBJ1-5; 8 bases are shared with TRBD1. Germline V gene data show CDR1 as DFQATT and CDR2 as SNEGSKA (reference sequence). The ends lost 1 base at V and 2 bases at J; junction bases unmatched: 1. The CDR3 spans 14 residues.

This clonotype showed up just a few times. The chain has TRBV7-2 and TRBJ2-4; 9 bases fit TRBD1. The V and J ends lost 5 bases and 9 bases, in that order; junction bases with no gene match: 17. Per the germline V gene, CDR1 is SGHTA and CDR2 is FQGNSA. The CDR3 totals 17 residues. CDR3 sequence: CASSTYPGTGYGIIQYF. The CDR3 region has the DNA TGTGCCAGCAGCACCTACCCCGGGACAGGGTACGGTATCATTCAGTACTTC.

This clonotype came up many times. V and J are TRBV5-1 and TRBJ2-1, with 9 bases matching TRBD2. Germline V gene data show CDR1 as SGHRS and CDR2 as YFSETQ. J lost 5 bases, V lost 4 bases, and 10 bases had no gene match. This CDR3 region has 16 residues. CDR3 region: CASSEPGLAGDNEQFF. CDR3 DNA: TGCGCCAGCAGCGAACCGGGGTTAGCGGGGGACAATGAGCAGTTCTTC. Full variable domain (missing parts from reference TRBV5-1 and TRBJ2-1): KAGVTQTPRYLIKTRGQQVTLSCSPISGHRSVSWYQQTPGQGLQFLFEYFSETQRNKGNFPGRFSGRQFSNSRSEMNVSTLELGDSALYLCASSEPGLAGDNEQFFGPGTRLTVL.

This clonotype was observed at least ten times. The chain couples TRBV6-1 to TRBJ2-1; D might be TRBD2 (6 bases). Germline-derived CDR1 and CDR2 are MNHNS and SASEGT. V was pared by 5 bases and J by 5 bases, with 19 bases between. The CDR3 runs to 16 residues. In DNA, the CDR3 is TGTGCCAGCAGTCGGGGGACCGGGTGGGAGAACAATGAGCAGTTCTTC. Amino acid sequence: CASSRGTGWENNEQFF.

This clonotype was recorded a few times. The chain joins TRBV21-1 to TRBJ2-7. TRBV21-1 is deemed a pseudogene. The CDR3 is made up of 13 amino acids. CDR3 loop: CASSRDPNYEQYF. CDR3 DNA: TGTGCCAGCAGCAGAGACCCCAATTACGAGCAGTACTTC.